These 18 T cell receptor beta chains were sequenced from one sample in a study of shared clonotypes between healthy human individuals. As defined, naive CD8 cells were CD45RO-negative and positively selected for CCR7, with terminally differentiated effector memory CD45RA+ cells excluded. Profiling relied on immunoSEQ multiplex PCR, and the TCRdb table lists in-frame clones only, not all of them. In the table there are approximately 650,000 clones, over 95% of which are singletons. What was sequenced was naive CD8+ T cells sorted from blood. The receptor source for this set is a woman in her twenties or thirties in good health.

This chain uses TRBV27 with TRBJ2-3; 13 bases are shared with TRBD2. This CDR3 contains 17 residues. From germline, CDR1 is MNHEY and CDR2 SMNVEV (reference sequence). V shed 5 bases and J 2 bases; nucleotides not matched to a gene: 7. CDR3 in DNA: TGTGCCAGCAGTCCAATACTAGCGGGAGGGGCCACAGATACGCAGTATTTT. Its protein is CASSPILAGGATDTQYF.

Remarks on this clone: Other DNA sequences within the sample encode an identical CDR3. The rearrangement uses TRBV4-1 and TRBJ2-5; D is unclear. Trimming cost V 0 bases and J 3 bases, with 5 bases left between them. CDR1 is MGHRA and CDR2 is YSYEKL in the germline V gene. The CDR3 runs 13 residues. The CDR3 DNA reads TGCGCCAGCAGCCAAGATGGCGAAGAGACCCAGTACTTC. It is translated as CASSQDGEETQYF.

The chain couples TRBV2 to TRBJ2-4; unclear D gene. V was shortened by 6 bases and J by 7 bases, with 19 bases between the two germline ends. CDR3 length: 15 residues. CDR1 and CDR2 from the germline V gene are SNHLY and FYNNEI. For the CDR3, the DNA is TGTGCCAGCAGCGCTTTTCCCAGTGGAGAGAACATTCAGTACTTC. It is translated as CASSAFPSGENIQYF.

The chain joins TRBV4-1 to TRBJ2-1; a weak D match, TRBD1 (6 bases). The CDR3 covers 12 residues. Germline assignment: CDR1 MGHRA and CDR2 YSYEKL. V was shortened by 2 bases and J by 10 bases, with 9 bases between the two germline ends. In DNA, the CDR3 is TGCGCCAGCAGCCAAAAACAGGGAGAGCAGTTCTTC. Its protein product is CASSQKQGEQFF.

This rearrangement joins TRBV9 to TRBJ2-7; no clear D gene. CDR3 length: 16 residues. The V end lost 4 bases, the J end lost 4 bases, and 21 bases lay between the germline ends. CDR1 SGDLS and CDR2 YYNGEE come from the germline V gene. The CDR3 protein is CASSPTRGGVGYEQYF. In nucleotides, the CDR3 is TGTGCCAGCAGCCCCACCAGAGGCGGAGTGGGGTACGAGCAGTACTTC.

V and J are TRBV9 and TRBJ2-1; the match to TRBD2 covers 10 bases. The CDR3 is 22 residues long. The germline CDR1 and CDR2 sequences are SGDLS and YYNGEE. Losses at the gene ends were 0 bases for V and 0 bases for J; bases not matched to a gene: 18. The CDR3 loop is CASSVATGTSEPQRGSYNEQFF. The CDR3 DNA reads as TGTGCCAGCAGCGTAGCTACAGGGACTAGCGAACCCCAGCGGGGCTCCTACAATGAGCAGTTCTTC.

The chain carries TRBV28 and TRBJ2-7; D is perhaps TRBD2 (6 bases). The CDR3 length is 15 residues. The ends were cut back, 8 bases at V and 4 bases at J, with 21 bases in the middle. The germline V gene encodes CDR1 MDHEN and CDR2 SYDVKM. The CDR3 DNA reads as TGTGCCAGCCTCCTCACCGCTAGCGAGCTATACGAGCAGTACTTC. It specifies CASLLTASELYEQYF.

The J gene is TRBJ2-7, the V gene TRBV7-9; 7 nucleotides line up with TRBD1. The CDR3 is 14 residues long. Unmatched junction bases numbered 9, after V lost 5 bases and J lost 5 bases. Germline V gene data show CDR1 as SEHNR and CDR2 as FQNEAQ (reference sequence). As DNA, the CDR3 is TGTGCCAGCAGCCTGGCAGGGGGTGGGGACGAGCAGTACTTC. Protein sequence: CASSLAGGGDEQYF.

This clone was found a few times. J is TRBJ1-1 and V is TRBV9; maybe TRBD1 (6 bases). CDR1 is SGDLS, CDR2 YYNGEE, per germline. V lost 4 bases and J 5 bases, leaving 12 bases between the germline ends. This CDR3 has 13 amino acids. CDR3 in DNA: TGTGCCAGCAGCCTAGGGGGGGCAACTGAAGCTTTCTTT. Translating it yields CASSLGGATEAFF.

This chain uses TRBV4-1 with TRBJ2-2; TRBD2 agrees at 7 bases. The germline gives CDR1 MGHRA, CDR2 YSYEKL. This CDR3 region has 19 residues. Trimming took 0 bases from V and 4 from J; bases not matched to a gene: 14. CDR3 region: CASSQDLGTLTSSTGELFF. The DNA of the CDR3 is TGCGCCAGCAGCCAAGACCTCGGAACCCTGACTAGCTCCACCGGGGAGCTGTTTTTT.

The gene calls are TRBV19 and TRBJ1-1; no clear D gene. Trimming removed 2 bases from V and 6 bases from J, with 7 bases in between. Looked up from germline, CDR1 is LNHDA and CDR2 is SQIVND (reference sequence). The CDR3 totals 12 residues. The chain's CDR3 is CASSITSAEAFF. Written as DNA, the CDR3 is TGTGCCAGTAGTATAACTTCCGCTGAAGCTTTCTTT.

V usage is TRBV11-2 and J usage is TRBJ1-2; possibly TRBD1 for D (5 bases). The CDR3 length is 14 residues. With 5 bases removed from V and 4 bases from J, the gap between germline ends came to 14 bases. The germline gives CDR1 SGHAT, CDR2 FQNNGV. Here the CDR3 reads CASSPDPGAYGYTF. CDR3 coding DNA: TGTGCCAGCAGCCCGGATCCCGGGGCCTATGGCTACACCTTC.

The chain couples TRBV7-9 to TRBJ2-1; D is uncertain. Trimming pared 1 base from V and 5 bases from J, leaving 6 bases between. The CDR3 runs to 13 residues. In germline, CDR1 is SEHNR, CDR2 FQNEAQ (reference sequence). The CDR3 bases are TGTGCCAGCAGCTTAGTTCAGGACAATGAGCAGTTCTTC. Amino acids: CASSLVQDNEQFF.

This clone showed up just once. Other DNA sequences from this sample encode an identical CDR3 as well. V usage is TRBV5-8 and J usage is TRBJ1-5, with D unresolved. Per germline, CDR1 SGHTS and CDR2 YDEGEE. V was clipped by 4 bases and J by 0 bases, with 11 bases between them. CDR3 size: 15 residues. The CDR3 DNA sequence: TGTGCCAGCAGCCCGACGGGAGATAGCAATCAGCCCCAGCATTTT. It yields the protein CASSPTGDSNQPQHF.

A note on this clone: This sample includes further DNA sequences coding for the same CDR3. The V gene is TRBV7-8, the J gene TRBJ2-7; 11 bases map to TRBD2. Germline trimming cut 1 base from V and 4 bases from J; bases unmatched to any gene: 6. The CDR3 is 16 amino acids. CDR1 SGHVS and CDR2 FQNEAQ come from the germline V gene. CDR3 DNA sequence: TGTGCCAGCAGCTTAGGTCTAGCGGGAGGCAGTTACGAGCAGTACTTC. Its protein product is CASSLGLAGGSYEQYF.

The chain is built from TRBV29-1 and TRBJ1-1; 7 bases align to TRBD1. Germline CDR1 SQVTM, CDR2 ANQGSEA. Trimming cost V 0 bases and J 1 base; bases outside gene matches: 11. The CDR3 runs 17 residues. The CDR3 DNA sequence: TGCAGCGTTGAAGATCCGGTCTCGACAGGGCAGAACACTGAAGCTTTCTTT. It yields the protein CSVEDPVSTGQNTEAFF.

The rearrangement joins TRBV9 to TRBJ1-2, with D possibly matching TRBD1 (6 bases). V was pared by 2 bases and J by 6 bases, with 11 bases between. The CDR3 totals 13 residues. In germline, CDR1 is SGDLS, CDR2 YYNGEE. The CDR3 region is CASSVSHRDGYTF. CDR3 nucleotide sequence: TGTGCCAGCAGCGTTTCCCACAGGGATGGCTACACCTTC.

The chain uses TRBV28 and TRBJ1-2; D not certain. The germline V gene has CDR1 MDHEN and CDR2 SYDVKM. The CDR3 loop spans 11 amino acids. The ends were cut back, 3 bases at V and 8 bases at J, with 7 bases in the middle. Here the CDR3 reads CASSLASGYTF. As DNA, the CDR3 is TGTGCCAGCAGTTTGGCCTCCGGCTACACCTTC.